This T cell receptor (beta chain) derives from a study of graft-versus-host responses after intestinal transplantation. About the research overall: Recipients obtained multivisceral, liver-intestinal, or isolated intestinal transplants. Overall study results and limits: Early post-transplant HvG declines showed an association with peak circulating GvH clone levels.

Here immunoSEQ multiplex PCR was the method, and the copy in TCRdb shows in-frame clones only, minus some. The table lists about 91,000 clones, approximately 90% of them singletons, with around 0.37% in the top ten. Germline loops: CDR1 SQVTM, CDR2 ANQGSEA. The CDR3 has 13 amino acids. The V gene end was trimmed by 6 bases and the J gene end by 5 bases; junction bases not matched to a gene: 5. As for this clone: Its specificity is unknown.

The sample here was unstimulated CD4+ T cells sorted from spleen or lymph node cells, taken before transplant. The receptor was derived from a human donor who was the organ donor for an intestinal transplant. The chain recombines TRBV29-1 with TRBJ2-7, with 12 bases lining up with TRBD2. CDR3 in amino acids: CSVARLAGDEQYF. Here the CDR3 DNA reads TGCAGCGTCGCCAGACTAGCGGGAGACGAGCAGTACTTC.